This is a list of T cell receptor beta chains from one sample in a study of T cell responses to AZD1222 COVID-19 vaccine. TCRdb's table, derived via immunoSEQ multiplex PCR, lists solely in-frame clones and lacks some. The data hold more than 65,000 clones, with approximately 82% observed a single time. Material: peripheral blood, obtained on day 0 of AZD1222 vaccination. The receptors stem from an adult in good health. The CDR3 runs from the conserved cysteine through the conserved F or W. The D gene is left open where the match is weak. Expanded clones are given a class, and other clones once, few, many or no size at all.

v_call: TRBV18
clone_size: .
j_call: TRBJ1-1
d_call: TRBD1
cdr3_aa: CASSPRGQGIGEGTEAFF
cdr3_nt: TGTGCCAGCTCCCCCCGGGGACAGGGGATTGGCGAGGGCACTGAAGCTTTCTTT

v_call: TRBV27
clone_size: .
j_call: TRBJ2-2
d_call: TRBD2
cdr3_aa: CASSLTLAGLAGELFF
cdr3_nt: TGTGCCAGCAGTTTGACACTAGCGGGATTAGCCGGGGAGCTGTTTTTT

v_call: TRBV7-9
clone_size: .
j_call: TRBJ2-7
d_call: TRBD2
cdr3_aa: CASSLLAGVYEQYF
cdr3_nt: TGTGCCAGCAGCTTATTAGCGGGAGTATACGAGCAGTACTTC

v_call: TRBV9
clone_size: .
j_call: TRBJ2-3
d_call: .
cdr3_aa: CASSVGRAGADTQYF
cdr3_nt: TGTGCCAGCAGCGTAGGACGTGCAGGAGCAGATACGCAGTATTTT

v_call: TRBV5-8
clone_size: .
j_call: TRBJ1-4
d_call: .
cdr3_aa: CASSLRATNEKLFF
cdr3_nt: TGTGCCAGCAGCTTGAGGGCAACTAATGAAAAACTGTTTTTT

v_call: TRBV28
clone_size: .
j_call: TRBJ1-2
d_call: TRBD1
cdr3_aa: CASSPGQGDYGYTF
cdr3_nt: TGTGCCAGCAGCCCGGGACAGGGTGACTATGGCTACACCTTC

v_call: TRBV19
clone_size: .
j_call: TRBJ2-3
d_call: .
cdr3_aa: CASSPRPGRGPDTQYF
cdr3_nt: TGTGCCAGTAGTCCCCGTCCGGGACGGGGCCCTGATACGCAGTATTTT

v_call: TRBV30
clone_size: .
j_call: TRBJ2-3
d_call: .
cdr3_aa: CAWSVSGDTQYF
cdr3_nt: TGTGCCTGGAGTGTTTCCGGGGATACGCAGTATTTT

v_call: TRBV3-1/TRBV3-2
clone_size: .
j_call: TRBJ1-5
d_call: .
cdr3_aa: CASSRMTGQPQHF
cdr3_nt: TGTGCCAGCAGCCGGATGACGGGACAGCCCCAGCATTTT

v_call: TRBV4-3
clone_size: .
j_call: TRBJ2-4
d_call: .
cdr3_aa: CASSQGVSGSGKNIQYF
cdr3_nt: TGCGCCAGCAGCCAAGGGGTTTCGGGTAGTGGGAAAAACATTCAGTACTTC

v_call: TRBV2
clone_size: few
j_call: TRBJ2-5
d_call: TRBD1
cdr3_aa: CASSESTGVDETQYF
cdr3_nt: TGTGCCAGCAGTGAATCCACAGGGGTAGATGAGACCCAGTACTTC

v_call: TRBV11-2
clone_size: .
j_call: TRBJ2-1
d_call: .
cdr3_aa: CASSSTIHGNEQFF
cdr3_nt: TGTGCCAGCAGCTCCACTATCCACGGCAATGAGCAGTTCTTC